These T cell receptor beta chains were read from a single sample in a study of cytomegalovirus exposure and HLA in healthy donors. TCRdb's table, derived via immunoSEQ multiplex PCR, lists solely in-frame clones and lacks some. Among some 90,000 clones listed, about 96% were seen once. Sample: PBMCs. These receptors originate from a man between 18 and 29 years old in good health and CMV-seronegative. The CDR3 runs from the conserved cysteine through the conserved F or W. D genes are given only for firm matches. Clone sizes are given selectively: once, few, many, or a class where the clone is expanded.

>-|TRBD2|TRBJ2-7|TRBV18
TGTGCCAGCTCACCAACTAGCGGTTACGAGCAGTACTTC
CASSPTSGYEQYF
>-|TRBD2|TRBJ2-1|TRBV9
TGTGCCAGCAGCGTAGGGTCTATGGTGGGACTAGCTATCAATGAGCAGTTCTTC
CASSVGSMVGLAINEQFF
>-|-|TRBJ1-2|TRBV7-8
TGTGCCAGCAGCTTAGTTACAGATTATGGCTACACCTTC
CASSLVTDYGYTF
>once|TRBD1|TRBJ1-2|TRBV27
TGTGCCAGCAGCATAAGGGGGCGCGGCTACACCTTC
CASSIRGRGYTF
>once|-|TRBJ2-4|TRBV20-1
TGCAGTGCTAGTGGGGAGAACATTCAGTACTTC
CSASGENIQYF
>-|-|TRBJ1-1|TRBV19
TGTGCCAGTGGGGAGGGGCGGAACACTGAAGCTTTCTTT
CASGEGRNTEAFF
>-|-|TRBJ1-1|TRBV12-5
TGTGCTAGTTTGAACGGGGAAGGGTATGAAGCTTTCTTT
CASLNGEGYEAFF
>-|-|TRBJ2-5|TRBV9
TGTGCCAGCAGCGTGCTTGGGCTGCGTGAGGAGACCCAGTACTTC
CASSVLGLREETQYF
>-|TRBD1|TRBJ1-1|TRBV2
TGTGCCAGCAGAGACAGGGGGTGGACTGAAGCTTTCTTT
CASRDRGWTEAFF
>once|-|TRBJ1-1|TRBV30
TGTGCCTGGACGTCCAGGGACACTGAAGCTTTCTTT
CAWTSRDTEAFF
>-|-|TRBJ2-3|TRBV6-1
TGTGCCAGCGGGGGACACCGCACAGATACGCAGTATTTT
CASGGHRTDTQYF
>-|-|TRBJ1-2|TRBV6-5
TGTGCCAGCAGTTACGTCCAGGGAAGGACTAACTATGGCTACACCTTC
CASSYVQGRTNYGYTF
>-|-|TRBJ2-3|TRBV4-1
TGCGCCAGCAGCCAAGGACCCGGTAGGGGACTAGATACGCAGTATTTT
CASSQGPGRGLDTQYF
>-|-|TRBJ1-3|TRBV6-5
TGTGCCAGCAGGCGAAGCTCTGGAAACACCATATATTTT
CASRRSSGNTIYF
>-|-|TRBJ2-3|TRBV5-1
TGCGCCAGCAGCACGCACGAGAGCACAGATACGCAGTATTTT
CASSTHESTDTQYF
>-|TRBD1|TRBJ2-3|TRBV9
TGTGCCAGCAGCGCCACAGGGGATACAGATACGCAGTATTTT
CASSATGDTDTQYF
>-|TRBD1|TRBJ2-1|TRBV10-3
TGTGCCATCAGTGAGTCTACAGGGGGATCCTACAATGAGCAGTTCTTC
CAISESTGGSYNEQFF
>-|TRBD2|TRBJ2-2|TRBV18
TGTGCCAGCCGGAGTGCCGGGAGGTCGAACACCGGGGAGCTGTTTTTT
CASRSAGRSNTGELFF
>-|-|TRBJ2-6|TRBV7-8
TGTGCCAGCAGCAGCAGACAGAAATTAAGCTCTGGGGCCAACGTCCTGACTTTC
CASSSRQKLSSGANVLTF
>-|TRBD1|TRBJ2-1|TRBV19
TGTGCCAGTACCAGGGACAGAATCGGTGAGCAGTTCTTC
CASTRDRIGEQFF
>-|TRBD1|TRBJ2-1|TRBV29-1
TGCAGCGTTGAAGGCGGGACAGGGGGCGCCTACAATGAGCAGTTCTTC
CSVEGGTGGAYNEQFF
>-|-|TRBJ1-2|TRBV19
TGTGCTTCTCAGGGACTGTTCTATGGCTACACCTTC
CASQGLFYGYTF
>-|TRBD1|TRBJ1-2|TRBV7-9
TGTGCCAGCAGCCCGGACAGGGGGTTCGAGGGCTACACCTTC
CASSPDRGFEGYTF
>once|-|TRBJ1-2|TRBV18
TGTGCCAGCTCACCACCGAACAATGGCTACACCTTC
CASSPPNNGYTF
>once|-|TRBJ1-2|TRBV5-6
TGTGCCAGCAGCTTTGTGATCAGGGAACAATTGGATGGCTACACCTTC
CASSFVIREQLDGYTF
>-|-|TRBJ2-1|TRBV9
TGTGCCAGCAGCGGAGGCAGCTCCTACAATGAGCAGTTCTTC
CASSGGSSYNEQFF
>once|TRBD1|TRBJ1-2|TRBV5-1
TGCGCCAGCAGCTTTCCCGGGACAGGGGGCTATAGGGGCTACACCTTC
CASSFPGTGGYRGYTF
>-|-|TRBJ1-1|TRBV30
TGTGCCAGTCACAGGGTGAACACTGAAGCTTTCTTT
CASHRVNTEAFF
>-|TRBD1|TRBJ2-7|TRBV7-7
TGTGCTAGCAGCTTGGGTCGGGACAGGGGGGGACACGAGCAGTACTTC
CASSLGRDRGGHEQYF
>-|-|TRBJ2-1|TRBV10-1
TGCGCCAGCTCTCGGACAGACAATGAGCAGTTCTTC
CASSRTDNEQFF
>-|-|TRBJ2-7|TRBV6-1
TGTGCCAGCATGGGGACATCGGACTACGAGCAGTACTTC
CASMGTSDYEQYF
>-|TRBD2|TRBJ2-5|TRBV5-1
TGCGCCAGCAGCTTGGTTGGGACTAGCGGGGGACAAGAGACCCAGTACTTC
CASSLVGTSGGQETQYF
>once|-|TRBJ2-2|TRBV11-2
TGTGCCAGCAGCCCCAAAGCGTCCTACACCGGGGAGCTGTTTTTT
CASSPKASYTGELFF